This entry lists 29 T cell receptor beta chains sequenced from one sample in a study of response to subunit inactivated influenza vaccine (dated by TCRdb to 2016 to 2018). The library was built by means of RT-PCR. For sequencing, an Illumina HiSeq 2500 was employed. The public reads were run again by TCRdb, first through fastp at Q25 and then through MiXCR, and only productive beta chains were kept. Entries are consolidated by CDR3 protein sequence, retaining the most common genes and DNA. In this sample the table shows 530,000 or so distinct CDR3 sequences, about 11% of which occur a single time. The top ten clones comprise more than 8.5% of the sample. Sequencing used PBMCs from blood, obtained on the day of vaccination. The receptors shown here come from a man aged 45 to 65 who received an inactivated influenza vaccine. Donor details come from another sample of the same person, matched by shared clones.

The V gene is TRBV7-2, the J gene TRBJ2-1; D unclear. CDR3 length: 12 amino acids. Trimming removed 2 bases from V and 7 bases from J, with 6 bases in between. The germline CDR1 and CDR2 sequences are SGHTA and FQGNSA. The CDR3 DNA reads TGTGCCAGCAGCTTAAGCAGGAATGAGCAGTTCTTC. This gives the protein CASSLSRNEQFF. The full variable domain, completed using reference TRBV7-2 and TRBJ2-1, is GAGVSQSPSNKVTEKGKDVELRCDPISGHTALYWYRQSLGQGLEFLIYFQGNSAPDKSGLPSDRFSAERTGGSVSTLTIQRTQQEDSAVYLCASSLSRNEQFFGPGTRLTVL.

This clonotype was seen only a few times. The rearrangement links TRBV29-1 to TRBJ2-2; maybe TRBD1 (5 bases). Germline V CDR1 and CDR2: SQVTM, ANQGSEA. V was shortened by 8 bases and J by 6 bases, with 25 bases between the two germline ends. There are 16 residues in the CDR3. Written as DNA, the CDR3 is TGCAGCCCTAGAAGAGGCAGGGCTAAATATGCCGGGGAGCTGTTTTTT. This sequence encodes CSPRRGRAKYAGELFF.

In its sample, this clonotype was seen many times. The gene calls are TRBV3-1 and TRBJ2-1; D not certain. The V gene's germline CDR1 is LGHDT and CDR2 YNNKEL (reference sequence). The ends were cut back, 1 base at V and 8 bases at J, with 12 bases in the middle. The CDR3 is made up of 14 amino acids. As DNA, the CDR3 is TGTGCCAGCAGCCAAGTTGGTGGGGTTGATGAGCAGTTCTTC. Protein: CASSQVGGVDEQFF.

This chain's CDR3 is CASRRRGAGADTQYF. DNA for the CDR3: TGTGCCAGCAGACGACGGGGGGCGGGCGCAGATACGCAGTATTTT. The chain recombines TRBV6-1 with TRBJ2-3; tentatively, D is TRBD2 (7 bases). Deletions cut 6 bases from V and 4 bases from J, with 17 bases between. The CDR3 runs to 15 residues. Looked up from germline, CDR1 is MNHNS and CDR2 is SASEGT.

This clonotype was picked up many times. The chain joins TRBV28 to TRBJ2-1; TRBD1 agrees at 7 bases. The V gene's germline CDR1 is MDHEN and CDR2 SYDVKM. V lost 6 bases to trimming and J lost 4 bases; unmatched junction nucleotides: 9. This CDR3 spans 15 amino acids. CDR3 in amino acids: CASSGRDRRYNEQFF. Here the CDR3 DNA reads TGTGCCAGCAGCGGAAGGGACAGAAGATACAATGAGCAGTTCTTC.

The table lists this clonotype with a few counts. This rearrangement joins TRBV20-1 to TRBJ1-1, with D unclear. The CDR3 loop spans 11 amino acids. CDR1 DFQATT and CDR2 SNEGSKA come from the germline V gene (reference sequence). The V gene lost 7 bases and the J gene lost 4 bases, with 10 bases spanning the gap. CDR3 in amino acids: CSGEWGTEAFF. CDR3 DNA: TGCAGTGGGGAATGGGGCACTGAAGCTTTCTTT.

J is TRBJ2-3 and V is TRBV7-2; 11 positions agree with TRBD1. This CDR3 is 14 amino acids long. Germline-derived CDR1 and CDR2 are SGHTA and FQGNSA. Trimming removed 4 bases from V and 7 bases from J; junction bases left unmatched: 4. The CDR3 spells CASSSGQGAHTQYF. Written as DNA, the CDR3 is TGTGCCAGCAGCTCAGGACAGGGGGCCCATACGCAGTATTTT. The variable domain in full, completed from reference TRBV7-2 and TRBJ2-3, reads GAGVSQSPSNKVTEKGKDVELRCDPISGHTALYWYRQSLGQGLEFLIYFQGNSAPDKSGLPSDRFSAERTGGSVSTLTIQRTQQEDSAVYLCASSSGQGAHTQYFGPGTRLTVL.

The rearrangement uses TRBV7-6 and TRBJ1-2; maybe TRBD1 (5 bases). The length of the CDR3 is 12 residues. V was shortened by 5 bases and J by 7 bases, with 11 bases between the two germline ends. In germline, CDR1 is SGHVS, CDR2 FNYEAQ. As DNA, the CDR3 is TGTGCCAGCAGCAATCCTGGGGCTGGCTACACCTTC. It translates to CASSNPGAGYTF.

The genes are TRBV28 and TRBJ2-4, with 12 nucleotides matching TRBD1. V shed 6 bases, J shed 1 base, and the junction held 7 bases outside the gene matches. Germline lookup yields CDR1 MDHEN and CDR2 SYDVKM. The CDR3 covers 17 residues. The CDR3 coding sequence is TGTGCCAGCAGCCCGACGGGACAGGGGGCGGCCAAAAACATTCAGTACTTC. The encoded protein is CASSPTGQGAAKNIQYF. The whole variable domain, remainder taken from reference TRBV28 and TRBJ2-4, is DVKVTQSSRYLVKRTGEKVFLECVQDMDHENMFWYRQDPGLGLRLIYFSYDVKMKEKGDIPEGYSVSREKKERFSLILESASTNQTSMYLCASSPTGQGAAKNIQYFGAGTRLSVL.

The gene calls are TRBV12-3 or TRBV12-4 and TRBJ1-2; D is perhaps TRBD1 (5 bases). Trimming cost V 6 bases and J 1 base, with 15 bases left between them. This CDR3 is built from 15 residues. The CDR3 region is CASRAGREINYGYTF. The CDR3 bases are TGTGCCAGCAGAGCCGGCAGGGAGATTAACTATGGCTACACCTTC.

The chain joins TRBV6-2 or TRBV6-3 to TRBJ2-2, with D unresolved. The germline V gene encodes CDR1 MNHEY and CDR2 SVGEGT. V was shortened by 2 bases and J by 5 bases, with 6 bases between the two germline ends. The CDR3 runs to 13 residues. The CDR3 is CASSYAYTGELFF. The CDR3 bases are TGTGCCAGCAGTTACGCTTATACCGGGGAGCTGTTTTTT.

This clonotype was seen only a few times. This chain uses TRBV9 with TRBJ2-5; 10 bases agree with TRBD2. CDR1 SGDLS and CDR2 YYNGEE come from the germline V gene. The CDR3 covers 15 residues. V lost 3 bases to trimming and J lost 9 bases; unmatched junction nucleotides: 11. The CDR3 DNA sequence: TGTGCCAGCAGCGCAGTTACCGGGACTAGCGAGGCCCAGTACTTC. This encodes CASSAVTGTSEAQYF.

This clonotype was recorded a few times. The chain uses TRBV10-3 and TRBJ2-7, with 7 bases lining up with TRBD2. The germline V gene encodes CDR1 ENHRY and CDR2 SYGVKD. CDR3 length equals 14 residues. The J segment lost 2 bases and the V segment lost 1 base, leaving 2 bases of the junction unmatched. The CDR3 region is CAISEFRGAYEQYF. The DNA for the CDR3 is TGTGCCATCAGTGAGTTCCGGGGGGCCTACGAGCAGTACTTC.

This clonotype was seen more than once but under ten times. This chain joins TRBV20-1 and TRBJ2-4, with D unresolved. Trimming cost V 3 bases and J 3 bases, with 12 bases left between them. Germline V gene sequence: CDR1 DFQATT, CDR2 SNEGSKA (reference sequence). The CDR3 sequence is 14 residues long. CDR3 loop: CSARGPGSKNIQYF. CDR3 in DNA: TGCAGTGCTAGGGGTCCGGGTAGCAAAAACATTCAGTACTTC.

The V and J genes are TRBV7-9 and TRBJ2-3; 9 bases align to TRBD2. This CDR3 spans 17 amino acids. Germline lookup yields CDR1 SEHNR and CDR2 FQNEAQ (reference sequence). J lost 3 bases, V lost 5 bases, and 12 bases had no gene match. In nucleotides, the CDR3 is TGTGCCAGCAGCCGAAGCGGGAGGAAGGGGAGGACAGATACGCAGTATTTT. This sequence encodes CASSRSGRKGRTDTQYF. The variable domain in full, completed from reference TRBV7-9 and TRBJ2-3, reads DTGVSQNPRHKITKRGQNVTFRCDPISEHNRLYWYRQTLGQGPEFLTYFQNEAQLEKSRLLSDRFSAERPKGSFSTLEIQRTEQGDSAMYLCASSRSGRKGRTDTQYFGPGTRLTVL.

The chain couples TRBV15 to TRBJ1-1; no definite D call. Germline V lookup: CDR1 LNHNV, CDR2 YYDKDF (reference sequence). V was clipped by 0 bases and J by 0 bases, with 5 bases between them. The CDR3 totals 14 residues. Here the CDR3 reads CATSRDQVNTEAFF. The CDR3 DNA is TGTGCCACCAGCAGAGACCAGGTGAACACTGAAGCTTTCTTT.

The rearrangement joins TRBV11-2 to TRBJ1-5; 7 nucleotides match TRBD1. V was clipped by 0 bases and J by 7 bases; unmatched bases: 6. This CDR3 comprises 15 residues. Germline CDR1 SGHAT, CDR2 FQNNGV. The CDR3 sequence is CASSLEGGRRQPQHF. The DNA for the CDR3 is TGTGCCAGCAGCTTAGAAGGGGGCAGGAGGCAGCCCCAGCATTTT.

CDR3 coding DNA: TGTGCCAGCAGCCTAGGAGGGGGGGCTGGCGATGAGCAGTTCTTC. Encoded protein: CASSLGGGAGDEQFF. The chain has TRBV7-6 and TRBJ2-1; D possibly corresponds to TRBD2 (7 bases). Germline V gene data show CDR1 as SGHVS and CDR2 as FNYEAQ. This CDR3 spans 15 amino acids. Trimming pared 5 bases from V and 8 bases from J, leaving 19 bases between.

This clonotype was detected only a few times. V usage is TRBV11-3 and J usage is TRBJ2-3; D remains unclear. Germline lookup yields CDR1 SGHNT and CDR2 YENEEA. The CDR3 has 14 residues. The germline V and J ends were trimmed by 5 bases and 2 bases, with 11 bases remaining between them. The CDR3 protein is CASSRTPHTDTQYF. As DNA, the CDR3 is TGTGCCAGCAGCCGCACCCCTCACACAGATACGCAGTATTTT.

To note about this clonotype: This may be a read error, as it is one base from a much larger clone. Written as DNA, the CDR3 is TGTTCCAGCAGTACTGCCAGGGGGCTCTCTGGAAACACCATATATTTT. Translated: CSSSTARGLSGNTIYF. The chain recombines TRBV12-3 or TRBV12-4 with TRBJ1-3; TRBD1 aligns across 8 bases. The CDR3 has 16 residues.

This chain links TRBV20-1 with TRBJ2-7; 8 bases match TRBD1. Looked up from germline, CDR1 is DFQATT and CDR2 is SNEGSKA (reference sequence). The CDR3 totals 18 residues. The trim removed 0 bases at V and 5 bases at J, leaving 18 bases unmatched. CDR3 region: CSAREGWLTLGQADEQYF. In nucleotides, the CDR3 is TGCAGTGCTAGAGAGGGTTGGTTAACTTTGGGACAGGCGGACGAGCAGTACTTC.

This clonotype has just a few counts. This chain uses TRBV27 with TRBJ2-5, with a possible D match to TRBD2 (6 bases). The CDR3 contains 13 residues. V dropped 8 bases and J dropped 4 bases, with 14 bases sitting between them. Germline V gene sequence: CDR1 MNHEY, CDR2 SMNVEV (reference sequence). CDR3 region: CASRRLGAETQYF. For the CDR3, the DNA is TGTGCCAGCCGACGACTAGGCGCAGAGACCCAGTACTTC.

This clonotype was seen a handful of times. The genes are TRBV5-1 and TRBJ2-7; possible D gene TRBD1, 6 bases. Trimming removed 4 bases at V and 2 bases at J, with 13 bases between. Germline loops: CDR1 SGHRS, CDR2 YFSETQ. CDR3 length equals 14 residues. CDR3 amino acids: CASSLGHGPYEQYF. CDR3 sequence (DNA): TGCGCCAGCAGCCTGGGACACGGACCCTACGAGCAGTACTTC. Complete variable domain (other parts from reference TRBV5-1 and TRBJ2-7): KAGVTQTPRYLIKTRGQQVTLSCSPISGHRSVSWYQQTPGQGLQFLFEYFSETQRNKGNFPGRFSGRQFSNSRSEMNVSTLELGDSALYLCASSLGHGPYEQYFGPGTRLTVT.

The rearrangement links TRBV7-8 to TRBJ2-3; weak D call: TRBD2 (5 bases). The CDR3 has 16 amino acids. V dropped 2 bases and J dropped 4 bases, with 16 bases sitting between them. Germline CDR1 SGHVS, CDR2 FQNEAQ. CDR3 coding DNA: TGTGCCAGCAGCTTAAGTGCGGGTTGGGCGCCAGATACGCAGTATTTT. Amino acid sequence: CASSLSAGWAPDTQYF.

This chain links TRBV7-9 with TRBJ1-6; D is uncertain. This CDR3 spans 13 amino acids. Germline-derived CDR1 and CDR2 are SEHNR and FQNEAQ (reference sequence). Trimming removed 5 bases at V and 7 bases at J, with 9 bases between. CDR3 sequence reads: CASSQNENSPLHF. In DNA, the CDR3 is TGTGCCAGCAGCCAAAACGAGAATTCACCCCTCCACTTT.

This clonotype was seen ten or more times. The chain links TRBV29-1 to TRBJ1-6, with 7 nucleotides matching TRBD1. Per germline, CDR1 SQVTM and CDR2 ANQGSEA. The J segment lost 7 bases and the V segment lost 4 bases, leaving 4 bases of the junction unmatched. The CDR3 contains 13 residues. Here the CDR3 DNA reads TGCAGCGTTGCCGGGACAGAAAATTCACCCCTCCACTTT. Protein: CSVAGTENSPLHF.

This clonotype was counted a few times. The J gene is TRBJ2-3, the V gene TRBV15; D perhaps matches TRBD1 (6 bases). Trimming shortened V by 4 bases and J by 6 bases, and 11 bases separated the two germline ends. The CDR3 totals 13 residues. CDR1 is LNHNV, CDR2 YYDKDF, per germline (reference sequence). CDR3: CATSTAGADTQYF. In nucleotides, the CDR3 is TGTGCCACCAGCACTGCAGGGGCGGATACGCAGTATTTT. Drawing the rest from reference TRBV15 and TRBJ2-3, the complete variable domain is DAMVIQNPRYQVTQFGKPVTLSCSQTLNHNVMYWYQQKSSQAPKLLFHYYDKDFNNEADTPDNFQSRRPNTSFCFLDIRSPGLGDTAMYLCATSTAGADTQYFGPGTRLTVL.

J is TRBJ2-3 and V is TRBV18; TRBD2 aligns across 9 bases. This CDR3 is built from 16 residues. The V gene's germline CDR1 is KGHSH and CDR2 LQKENI. Unmatched junction bases numbered 6, after V lost 3 bases and J lost 2 bases. The DNA of the CDR3 is TGTGCCAGCTCACCCTTAGCGGGGGATATCACAGATACGCAGTATTTT. Residues: CASSPLAGDITDTQYF.

This clonotype was seen only a few times. This chain uses TRBV10-3 with TRBJ2-2; the match to TRBD1 covers 7 bases. The CDR3 runs 14 residues. The germline V gene encodes CDR1 ENHRY and CDR2 SYGVKD. Trimming at V came to 6 bases and at J to 4 bases, leaving 5 bases not matched to a gene. The chain's CDR3 is CAISTGDVTGELFF. The CDR3 DNA reads TGTGCCATCAGCACAGGGGATGTCACCGGGGAGCTGTTTTTT.